This TCR beta chain is from a study of spatial heterogeneity in lung cancer. Study summary: In tumor regions TCR transcript counts correlated strongly with a matched bulk RNA-seq T cell module score.

Study-wide points: The study found that expanded intratumoral alpha and beta TCR counts tracked tumor mutation counts.

V lost 5 bases to trimming and J lost 6 bases, with 17 bases between them. CDR3 size: 14 residues. Germline V gene data show CDR1 as DFQATT and CDR2 as SNEGSKA (reference sequence). Stated time point: sample taken at primary tumor resection. This clonotype has ten or more counts. Its target is unknown. MiXCR was run by TCRdb on the 5' RACE reads, yielding one entry per CDR3 protein. The repertoire holds around 19,000 distinct CDR3 sequences, with 5.5% to 6.5% as singletons. The TCR sequence derives from a female donor with early-stage non-small cell lung cancer. The sequencing used lung tumor tissue, collected at surgery. This chain connects TRBV20-1 to TRBJ2-1, with a possible D match to TRBD2 (6 bases). The CDR3: CSAPYAASVNEQFF. The DNA for the CDR3 is TGCAGTGCTCCCTATGCGGCTAGCGTCAATGAGCAGTTCTTC.